In this sample, the clone carrying this TCR beta chain turned up a few times. Its target is unknown. The data originate from a study of blood T cells in healthy people across ages. Broader study findings: Diversity of TCR beta per million T cells declined in a roughly linear way with age. There were more naive CD4+ cells and higher diversity in long-lived donors than in aged donors. PBMCs left unsorted prevented a conclusive naive versus antigen-experienced comparison.

With a J-beta primer mix and a sample-barcoded 5' primer, a second PCR ran about 7 to 12 cycles. TCRdb re-called the 5' RACE reads through MiXCR, storing one row per CDR3 protein. The sample lists over a million distinct CDR3 sequences, roughly 43% occurring once. The CDR3 totals 14 residues. V was cut by 7 bases and J by 2 bases, with 13 bases left in between. Germline assignment: CDR1 MNHNY and CDR2 SVGAGI (reference sequence). The chain uses TRBV6-6 and TRBJ2-3; D possibly matches TRBD1 or TRBD2 (6 bases each). The clonotype originates from a woman aged 18-29 years in good health. The sample comprised blood. CDR3 DNA: TGTGCCAGCAACGAGGGGGGATACACAGATACGCAGTATTTT. Translation: CASNEGGYTDTQYF.